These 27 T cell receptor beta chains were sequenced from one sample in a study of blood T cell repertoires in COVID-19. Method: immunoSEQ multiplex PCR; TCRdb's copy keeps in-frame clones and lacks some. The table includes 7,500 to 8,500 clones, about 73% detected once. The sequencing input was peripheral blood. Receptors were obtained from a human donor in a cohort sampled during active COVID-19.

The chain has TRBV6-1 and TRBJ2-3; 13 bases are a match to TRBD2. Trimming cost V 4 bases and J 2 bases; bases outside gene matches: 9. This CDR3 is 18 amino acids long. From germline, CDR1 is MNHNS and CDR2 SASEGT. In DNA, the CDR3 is TGTGCCAGCAGTGCATCGACTAGCGGGAGGCCTGCCACAGATACGCAGTATTTT. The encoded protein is CASSASTSGRPATDTQYF.

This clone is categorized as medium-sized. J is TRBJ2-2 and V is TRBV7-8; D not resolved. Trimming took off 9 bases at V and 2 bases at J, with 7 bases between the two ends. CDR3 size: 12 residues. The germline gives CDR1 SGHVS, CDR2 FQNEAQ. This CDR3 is CASLGNTGELFF. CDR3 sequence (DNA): TGTGCCAGTCTAGGAAACACCGGGGAGCTGTTTTTT. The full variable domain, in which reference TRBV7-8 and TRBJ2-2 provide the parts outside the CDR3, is GAGVSQSPRYKVAKRGQDVALRCDPISGHVSLFWYQQALGQGPEFLTYFQNEAQLDKSGLPSDRFFAERPEGSVSTLKIQRTQQEDSAVYLCASLGNTGELFFGEGSRLTVL.

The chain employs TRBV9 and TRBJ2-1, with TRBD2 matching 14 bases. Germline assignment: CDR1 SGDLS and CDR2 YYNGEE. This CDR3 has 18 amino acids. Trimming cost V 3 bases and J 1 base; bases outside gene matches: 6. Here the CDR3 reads CASSGGTSGGASYNEQFF. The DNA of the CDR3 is TGTGCCAGCAGCGGGGGGACTAGCGGGGGCGCGTCCTACAATGAGCAGTTCTTC.

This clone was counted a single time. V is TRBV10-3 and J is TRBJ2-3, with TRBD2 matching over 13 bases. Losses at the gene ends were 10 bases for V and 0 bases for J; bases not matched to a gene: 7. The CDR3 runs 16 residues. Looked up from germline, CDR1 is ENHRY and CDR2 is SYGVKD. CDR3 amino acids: CATGLAGVGSTDTQYF. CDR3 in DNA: TGTGCCACCGGACTAGCGGGAGTTGGGAGCACAGATACGCAGTATTTT.

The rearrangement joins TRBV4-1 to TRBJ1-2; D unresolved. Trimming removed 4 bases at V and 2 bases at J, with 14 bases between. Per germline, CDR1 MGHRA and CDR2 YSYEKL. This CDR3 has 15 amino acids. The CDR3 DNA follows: TGCGCCAGCAGCCCGCAGGTGGTAACCAACTATGGCTACACCTTC. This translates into CASSPQVVTNYGYTF.

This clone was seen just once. The CDR3 reads CASSLRNKRGREQYF. As DNA, the CDR3 is TGTGCCAGCAGTTTACGGAATAAAAGGGGGCGGGAGCAGTACTTC. The rearrangement joins TRBV28 to TRBJ2-7; 7 bases agree with TRBD1. CDR3 size: 15 residues. Unmatched junction bases numbered 11, after V lost 2 bases and J lost 7 bases. Germline V gene lookup returns CDR1 MDHEN and CDR2 SYDVKM. Using reference TRBV28 and TRBJ2-7 for the parts outside the CDR3, the full variable domain is DVKVTQSSRYLVKRTGEKVFLECVQDMDHENMFWYRQDPGLGLRLIYFSYDVKMKEKGDIPEGYSVSREKKERFSLILESASTNQTSMYLCASSLRNKRGREQYFGPGTRLTVT.

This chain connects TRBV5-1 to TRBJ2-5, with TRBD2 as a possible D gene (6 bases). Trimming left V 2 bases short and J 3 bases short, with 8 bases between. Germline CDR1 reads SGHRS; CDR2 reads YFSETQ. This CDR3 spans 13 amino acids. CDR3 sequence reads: CASSFGLKETQYF. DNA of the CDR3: TGCGCCAGCAGCTTTGGACTAAAAGAGACCCAGTACTTC.

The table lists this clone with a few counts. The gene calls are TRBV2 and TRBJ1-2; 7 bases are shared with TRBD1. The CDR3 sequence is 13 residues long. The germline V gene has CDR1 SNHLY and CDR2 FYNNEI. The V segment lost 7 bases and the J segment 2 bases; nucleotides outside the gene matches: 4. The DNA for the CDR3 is TGTGCCAGCAAAGGACAGGCCAACTATGGCTACACCTTC. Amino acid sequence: CASKGQANYGYTF.

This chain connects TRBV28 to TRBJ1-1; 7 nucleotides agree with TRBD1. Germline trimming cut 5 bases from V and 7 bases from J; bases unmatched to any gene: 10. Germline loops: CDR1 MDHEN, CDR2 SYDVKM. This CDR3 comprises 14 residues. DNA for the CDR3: TGTGCCAGCAGTGGAGGGACAGAGAATTTTGAAGCTTTCTTT. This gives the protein CASSGGTENFEAFF.

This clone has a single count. DNA of the CDR3: TGTGCCAGCTCACCGATTGAGGGCGGTACATACAATGAGCAGTTCTTC. Translating gives CASSPIEGGTYNEQFF. V usage is TRBV18 and J usage is TRBJ2-1, with D perhaps matching TRBD2 (5 bases). The V gene's germline CDR1 is KGHSH and CDR2 LQKENI. V was pared by 3 bases and J by 4 bases, with 16 bases between. CDR3 size: 16 residues.

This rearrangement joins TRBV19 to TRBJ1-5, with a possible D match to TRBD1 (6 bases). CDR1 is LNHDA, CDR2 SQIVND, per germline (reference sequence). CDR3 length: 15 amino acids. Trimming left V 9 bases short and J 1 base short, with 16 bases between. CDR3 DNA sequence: TGTGCCAGCAGAATTGGACAGCCCAGCAATCAGCCCCAGCATTTT. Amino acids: CASRIGQPSNQPQHF.

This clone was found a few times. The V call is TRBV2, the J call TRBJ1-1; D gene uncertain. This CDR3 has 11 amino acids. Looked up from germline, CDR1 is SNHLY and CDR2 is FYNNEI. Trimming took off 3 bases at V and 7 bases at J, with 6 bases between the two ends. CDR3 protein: CASSEADEAFF. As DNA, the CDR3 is TGTGCCAGCAGTGAGGCAGATGAAGCTTTCTTT.

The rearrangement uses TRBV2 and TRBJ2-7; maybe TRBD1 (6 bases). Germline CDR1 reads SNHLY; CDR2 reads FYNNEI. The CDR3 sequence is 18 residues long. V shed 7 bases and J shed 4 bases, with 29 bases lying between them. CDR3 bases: TGTGCCAGCACGGGTGGAATATTCAGTGGGGGCATCGGTTACGAGCAGTACTTC. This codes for CASTGGIFSGGIGYEQYF.

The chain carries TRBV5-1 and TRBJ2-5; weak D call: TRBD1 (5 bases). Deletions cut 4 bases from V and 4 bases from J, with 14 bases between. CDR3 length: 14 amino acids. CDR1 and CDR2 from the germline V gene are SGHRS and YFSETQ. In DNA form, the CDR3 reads TGCGCCAGCAGCCCGCGGACAATAGGAGAGACCCAGTACTTC. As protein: CASSPRTIGETQYF.

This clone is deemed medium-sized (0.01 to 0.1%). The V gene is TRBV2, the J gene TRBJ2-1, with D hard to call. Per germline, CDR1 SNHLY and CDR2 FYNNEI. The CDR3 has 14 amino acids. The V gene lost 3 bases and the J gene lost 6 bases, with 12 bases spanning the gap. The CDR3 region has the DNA TGTGCCAGCAGTGACCCGAGAGGTCCCAATGAGCAGTTCTTC. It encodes CASSDPRGPNEQFF.

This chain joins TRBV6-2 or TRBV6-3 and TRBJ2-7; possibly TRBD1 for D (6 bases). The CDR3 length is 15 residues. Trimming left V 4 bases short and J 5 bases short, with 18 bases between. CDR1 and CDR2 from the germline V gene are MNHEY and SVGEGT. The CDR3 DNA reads TGTGCCAGCAGTTCTCCGAACAGGGAAGGCGACGAGCAGTACTTC. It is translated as CASSSPNREGDEQYF.

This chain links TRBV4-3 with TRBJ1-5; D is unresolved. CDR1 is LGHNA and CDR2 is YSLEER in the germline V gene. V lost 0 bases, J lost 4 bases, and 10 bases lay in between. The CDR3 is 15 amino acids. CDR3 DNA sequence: TGCGCCAGCAGCCAAGATTCATCCAATAATCAGCCCCAGCATTTT. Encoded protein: CASSQDSSNNQPQHF.

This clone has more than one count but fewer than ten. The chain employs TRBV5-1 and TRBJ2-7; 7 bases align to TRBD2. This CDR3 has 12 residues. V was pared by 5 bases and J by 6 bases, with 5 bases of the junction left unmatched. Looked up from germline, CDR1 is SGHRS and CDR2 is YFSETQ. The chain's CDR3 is CASRAGDGEQYF. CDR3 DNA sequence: TGCGCCAGCAGGGCGGGAGACGGCGAGCAGTACTTC.

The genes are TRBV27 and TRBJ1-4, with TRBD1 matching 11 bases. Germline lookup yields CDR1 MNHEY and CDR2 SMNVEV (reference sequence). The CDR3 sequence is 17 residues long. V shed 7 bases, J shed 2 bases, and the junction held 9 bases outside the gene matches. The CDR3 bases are TGTGCCAGCACCCCCCACGGGACAGGGGGGACTAATGAAAAACTGTTTTTT. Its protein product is CASTPHGTGGTNEKLFF. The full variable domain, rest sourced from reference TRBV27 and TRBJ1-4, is EAQVTQNPRYLITVTGKKLTVTCSQNMNHEYMSWYRQDPGLGLRQIYYSMNVEVTDKGDVPEGYKVSRKEKRNFPLILESPSPNQTSLYFCASTPHGTGGTNEKLFFGSGTQLSVL.

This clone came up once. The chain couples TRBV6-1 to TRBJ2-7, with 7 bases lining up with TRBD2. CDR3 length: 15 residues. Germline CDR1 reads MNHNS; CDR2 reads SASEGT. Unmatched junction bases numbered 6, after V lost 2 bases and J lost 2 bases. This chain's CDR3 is CASSELGGRPYEQYF. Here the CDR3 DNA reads TGTGCCAGCAGTGAACTGGGCGGGAGACCCTACGAGCAGTACTTC.

The CDR3 sequence: CAISDPGLAGRHEQYF. CDR3 bases: TGTGCCATCAGTGACCCTGGACTAGCGGGTCGACACGAGCAGTACTTC. The chain links TRBV10-3 to TRBJ2-7, with 11 bases lining up with TRBD2. The CDR3 sequence is 16 residues long. V shed 3 bases, J shed 5 bases, and the junction held 9 bases outside the gene matches. The germline V gene has CDR1 ENHRY and CDR2 SYGVKD.

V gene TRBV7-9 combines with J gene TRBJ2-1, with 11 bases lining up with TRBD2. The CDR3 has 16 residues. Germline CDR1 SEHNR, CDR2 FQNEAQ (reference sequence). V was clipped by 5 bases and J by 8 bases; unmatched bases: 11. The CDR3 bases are TGTGCCAGCAGCGGATATAGCGGGAGGGCCCGAGATGAGCAGTTCTTC. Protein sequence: CASSGYSGRARDEQFF.

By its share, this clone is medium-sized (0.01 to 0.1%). CDR3 sequence: CASSQGYDSYYTTSTDTQYF. The CDR3 DNA reads TGTGCCAGCAGCCAGGGATATGACTCGTATTACACCACTAGCACAGATACGCAGTATTTT. The rearrangement uses TRBV6-6 and TRBJ2-3, with D maybe TRBD1 (5 bases). Trimming took off 6 bases at V and 0 bases at J, with 28 bases between the two ends. The CDR3 loop spans 20 amino acids. Germline-derived CDR1 and CDR2 are MNHNY and SVGAGI (reference sequence).

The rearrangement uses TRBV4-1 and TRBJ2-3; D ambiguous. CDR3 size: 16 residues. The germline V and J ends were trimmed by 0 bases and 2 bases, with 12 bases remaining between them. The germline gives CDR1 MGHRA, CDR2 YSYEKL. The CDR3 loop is CASSQDRVPHTDTQYF. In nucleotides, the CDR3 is TGCGCCAGCAGCCAAGATCGGGTCCCACACACAGATACGCAGTATTTT.

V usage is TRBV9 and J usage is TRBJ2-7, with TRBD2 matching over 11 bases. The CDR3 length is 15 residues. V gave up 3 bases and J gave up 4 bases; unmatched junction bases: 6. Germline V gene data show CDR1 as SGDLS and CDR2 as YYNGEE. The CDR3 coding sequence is TGTGCCAGCAGCGAGGTAGCGGGAGGGCCGTACGAGCAGTACTTC. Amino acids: CASSEVAGGPYEQYF. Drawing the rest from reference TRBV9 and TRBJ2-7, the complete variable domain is DSGVTQTPKHLITATGQRVTLRCSPRSGDLSVYWYQQSLDQGLQFLIQYYNGEERAKGNILERFSAQQFPDLHSELNLSSLELGDSALYFCASSEVAGGPYEQYFGPGTRLTVT.

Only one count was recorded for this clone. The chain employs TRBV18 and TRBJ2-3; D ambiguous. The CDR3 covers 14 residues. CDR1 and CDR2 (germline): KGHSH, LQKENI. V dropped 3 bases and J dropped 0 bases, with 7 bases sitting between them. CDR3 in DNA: TGTGCCAGCTCACCGTCGGTTAGCACAGATACGCAGTATTTT. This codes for CASSPSVSTDTQYF.

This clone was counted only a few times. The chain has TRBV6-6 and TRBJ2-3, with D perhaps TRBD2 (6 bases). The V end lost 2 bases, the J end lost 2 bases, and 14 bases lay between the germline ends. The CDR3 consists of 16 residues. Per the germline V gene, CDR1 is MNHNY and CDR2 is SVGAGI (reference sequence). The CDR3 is CASSYAGPEPTDTQYF. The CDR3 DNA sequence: TGTGCCAGCAGTTACGCGGGGCCGGAACCCACAGATACGCAGTATTTT.